Listed here are 32 T cell receptor beta chains from one sample, sequenced in a study of CXCR3-negative and CXCR3-positive naive CD8 T cells. Findings and caveats of the study: TRB CDR3s of CXCR3-positive naive cells were more hydrophobic than those of CXCR3-negative naive cells.

Their antigens remain unidentified. Libraries of TRB cDNA were made by 5' RACE and carried UMIs. From the 5' RACE reads, TCRdb lists one entry per CDR3 protein and no DNA. The sample holds tens of thousands of distinct CDR3 sequences. The sample consisted of naive CXCR3+ CD8+ T cells from blood. Subset given: CD45RO-CCR7+CD27+CD95- naive CD8+ T cells expressing CXCR3 (TNR3+). These receptors originate from a human donor in good health. Some clones in this sample may be carry-over from other donors' samples.

The V gene is TRBV13, the J gene TRBJ1-1; the D gene TCRdb calls, TRBD1, cannot be checked with no DNA. Germline loops: CDR1 PRHDT, CDR2 FYEKMQ (reference sequence). The CDR3 runs to 20 residues. This CDR3 is CASSLATGVIYDPLNTEAFF.

This rearrangement joins TRBV9 to TRBJ2-6; as DNA is missing, the TRBD1 call by TCRdb cannot be tested. This CDR3 is 15 amino acids long. Germline CDR1 reads SGDLS; CDR2 reads YYNGEE. Here the CDR3 reads CASSVEGVGANVLTF.

The chain has TRBV5-6 and TRBJ1-1; TCRdb picks TRBD1, but there is no DNA to check that call. Germline V gene sequence: CDR1 SGHDT, CDR2 YYEEEE. CDR3 length: 16 residues. CDR3 in amino acids: CASSLFGARMNTEAFF.

The chain carries TRBV29-1 and TRBJ1-2. In germline, CDR1 is SQVTM, CDR2 ANQGSEA. This CDR3 comprises 12 residues. CDR3 amino acids: CSALGGNYGYTF.

The rearrangement uses TRBV10-3 and TRBJ2-7; without DNA, the TCRdb call of TRBD1 cannot be checked. Germline V gene data show CDR1 as ENHRY and CDR2 as SYGVKD. The CDR3 length is 12 residues. CDR3 region: CATEDSPYEQYF.

This chain uses TRBV29-1 with TRBJ2-7; the D call of TRBD2 rests on TCRdb alone, since no DNA is present to check it. The CDR3 is 15 amino acids. Looked up from germline, CDR1 is SQVTM and CDR2 is ANQGSEA. CDR3 sequence: CSVEVVAGGNYEQYF.

The J gene is TRBJ1-2, the V gene TRBV29-1; as DNA is missing, the TRBD1 call by TCRdb cannot be tested. Germline V gene sequence: CDR1 SQVTM, CDR2 ANQGSEA. The CDR3 loop spans 17 amino acids. CDR3: CSVDVTLEAGGYYGYTF.

The chain carries TRBV20-1 and TRBJ2-7. Per germline, CDR1 DFQATT and CDR2 SNEGSKA (reference sequence). The CDR3 is 14 residues long. This CDR3 is CSAGDLLPDYEQYF.

This chain's CDR3 is CASSYSSRGQNTEAFF. The chain combines TRBV6-6 with TRBJ1-1; checking the TCRdb D call of TRBD1 is not possible without DNA. The CDR3 extends over 16 amino acids. Germline V gene data show CDR1 as MNHNY and CDR2 as SVGAGI (reference sequence).

The V gene is TRBV3-1, the J gene TRBJ2-1; TCRdb picks TRBD1, but there is no DNA to check that call. The germline V gene encodes CDR1 LGHDT and CDR2 YNNKEL (reference sequence). The CDR3 consists of 15 residues. The CDR3 is CASSLRDTPYNEQFF.

This chain links TRBV2 with TRBJ2-7; TCRdb names TRBD1, which stays unverified in the absence of DNA. This CDR3 has 14 amino acids. Looked up from germline, CDR1 is SNHLY and CDR2 is FYNNEI. CDR3 protein: CASTPGQGAYEQYF. The full variable domain, in which reference TRBV2 and TRBJ2-7 provide the parts outside the CDR3, is EPEVTQTPSHQVTQMGQEVILRCVPISNHLYFYWYRQILGQKVEFLVSFYNNEISEKSEIFDDQFSVERPDGSNFTLKIRSTKLEDSAMYFCASTPGQGAYEQYFGPGTRLTVT.

This chain uses TRBV9 with TRBJ2-3; TCRdb indicates TRBD2, and absent DNA this call remains unverified. The CDR3 totals 15 residues. Germline V gene lookup returns CDR1 SGDLS and CDR2 YYNGEE. The CDR3 sequence is CASSASGRAPDTQYF. The full variable domain, with the rest looked up from reference TRBV9 and TRBJ2-3, is DSGVTQTPKHLITATGQRVTLRCSPRSGDLSVYWYQQSLDQGLQFLIQYYNGEERAKGNILERFSAQQFPDLHSELNLSSLELGDSALYFCASSASGRAPDTQYFGPGTRLTVL.

V gene TRBV7-7 combines with J gene TRBJ2-1; TCRdb names TRBD2, which stays unverified in the absence of DNA. Germline V gene sequence: CDR1 SSHAT, CDR2 FNYEAQ (reference sequence). This CDR3 contains 16 residues. The CDR3 loop reads CASSQGPGLRYNEQFF.

The V gene is TRBV7-9, the J gene TRBJ2-7. Germline V gene sequence: CDR1 SEHNR, CDR2 FQNEAQ (reference sequence). This CDR3 comprises 17 residues. CDR3: CASSLFRTTKSSYEQYF.

The chain has TRBV12-3 or TRBV12-4 and TRBJ1-1; TCRdb picks TRBD1, but there is no DNA to check that call. The CDR3 sequence is 13 residues long. The chain's CDR3 is CASSATGVTEAFF.

This chain uses TRBV3-1 with TRBJ1-6; TCRdb picks TRBD1, but there is no DNA to check that call. Germline V gene lookup returns CDR1 LGHDT and CDR2 YNNKEL (reference sequence). The CDR3 spans 15 residues. This chain's CDR3 is CASSQATGGLSPLHF.

V and J are TRBV15 and TRBJ1-1. The CDR3 is made up of 15 amino acids. CDR1 and CDR2 (germline): LNHNV, YYDKDF (reference sequence). The CDR3 loop reads CATSRDRDLNTEAFF.

The chain carries TRBV4-1 and TRBJ1-6; TCRdb reports TRBD1, a call that lacks DNA to check it against. The CDR3 extends over 16 amino acids. The germline V gene encodes CDR1 MGHRA and CDR2 YSYEKL. The CDR3 sequence: CASSPLLGQGDSPLHF.

The chain joins TRBV12-3 or TRBV12-4 to TRBJ2-1; the D call from TCRdb, TRBD1, cannot be confirmed without DNA. CDR3 length equals 14 residues. The CDR3 region is CASTAGTSYNEQFF.

The V call is TRBV7-2, the J call TRBJ2-1; the D call from TCRdb, TRBD2, cannot be confirmed without DNA. Per germline, CDR1 SGHTA and CDR2 FQGNSA. The CDR3 loop spans 17 amino acids. CDR3 in amino acids: CASSPSPRLPFHNEQFF.

The gene calls are TRBV4-1 and TRBJ1-1. Germline lookup yields CDR1 MGHRA and CDR2 YSYEKL. The CDR3 runs 14 residues. The CDR3 is CASSQTAEGTEAFF.

The genes are TRBV14 and TRBJ2-7; with no DNA, the TCRdb D assignment of TRBD2 cannot be verified. The CDR3 is 20 residues long. Germline CDR1 and CDR2: SGHDN and FVKESK. CDR3 sequence reads: CPSSQSVSLAGAQSSYEQYF.

The J gene is TRBJ2-3, the V gene TRBV29-1; the D call of TRBD1 rests on TCRdb alone, since no DNA is present to check it. Germline lookup yields CDR1 SQVTM and CDR2 ANQGSEA. The CDR3 covers 14 residues. CDR3 in amino acids: CSVGGQGSRDTQYF.

The V and J genes are TRBV12-3 or TRBV12-4 and TRBJ2-7. CDR3 length: 13 residues. This chain's CDR3 is CASRDGESYEQYF.

V gene TRBV27 combines with J gene TRBJ2-2; the D call of TRBD1 rests on TCRdb alone, since no DNA is present to check it. Germline-derived CDR1 and CDR2 are MNHEY and SMNVEV (reference sequence). The length of the CDR3 is 15 residues. Here the CDR3 reads CANRPAYGQRGGLFF.

The chain uses TRBV11-2 and TRBJ2-1; TCRdb proposes TRBD2, but this gene call is untestable without DNA. CDR3 length: 15 residues. Germline loops: CDR1 SGHAT, CDR2 FQNNGV. This chain's CDR3 is CASSPSGRRASEQFF. The variable domain in full, with the rest retrieved from reference TRBV11-2 and TRBJ2-1, is EAGVAQSPRYKIIEKRQSVAFWCNPISGHATLYWYQQILGQGPKLLIQFQNNGVVDDSQLPKDRFSAERLKGVDSTLKIQPAKLEDSAVYLCASSPSGRRASEQFFGPGTRLTVL.

V usage is TRBV6-2 or TRBV6-3 and J usage is TRBJ2-2. This CDR3 is 13 amino acids long. Germline CDR1 and CDR2: MNHEY and SVGEGT. The CDR3 loop reads CASSWGNTGELFF.

The genes are TRBV20-1 and TRBJ2-2; TCRdb proposes TRBD1, but this gene call is untestable without DNA. The CDR3 has 15 residues. From germline, CDR1 is DFQATT and CDR2 SNEGSKA (reference sequence). The CDR3 reads CSARFPGERPGELFF.

V is TRBV6-1 and J is TRBJ2-7; lacking DNA, the TRBD1 call made by TCRdb goes unchecked. The CDR3 runs to 15 residues. Per the germline V gene, CDR1 is MNHNS and CDR2 is SASEGT. CDR3 loop: CAIAVPGQGVYEQYF.

The genes are TRBV7-9 and TRBJ2-1; TCRdb picks TRBD2, but there is no DNA to check that call. Germline V gives CDR1 SEHNR, CDR2 FQNEAQ (reference sequence). This CDR3 comprises 15 residues. This CDR3 is CASSQSTSGGNEQFF.

The chain links TRBV29-1 to TRBJ2-7; TCRdb's D call of TRBD1 is untestable without DNA. This CDR3 spans 11 amino acids. CDR1 and CDR2 from the germline V gene are SQVTM and ANQGSEA. The CDR3 reads CSVVPEYEQYF.

This chain links TRBV6-4 with TRBJ2-1; TCRdb reports TRBD2, a call that lacks DNA to check it against. CDR1 is MRHNA and CDR2 is SNTAGT in the germline V gene. The CDR3 has 15 residues. This CDR3 is CASSDSAGSYNEQFF.